One TCR beta chain is described in this entry. Its antigen is not known. The sample belongs to a study of CD8 T cells in ankylosing spondylitis. TCRdb reprocessed the 5' RACE reads via MiXCR and lists one record per CDR3 protein. The sample gives over 450,000 distinct CDR3 sequences, about 12% of which show up once; about 6.8% is in the top ten. This CDR3 contains 14 residues. In germline, CDR1 is SGHRS, CDR2 YFSETQ. Trimming left V 5 bases short and J 0 bases short, with 10 bases between. Regarding the study as a whole: What appeared characteristic of ankylosing spondylitis blood was a TCR beta motif of about eight highly homologous variants. Significant enrichment of disease-linked clones was reported in matched ankylosing spondylitis synovial fluid. Some of these motif variants have turned up before, in reports on reactive arthritis synovial fluid and blood.

This TCR came from a male donor with ankylosing spondylitis. The chain recombines TRBV5-1 with TRBJ2-3, with D perhaps assigned TRBD1 or TRBD2 (5 bases each). Source material: blood, either unsorted or a sorted T cell fraction (not recorded which). In DNA form, the CDR3 reads TGCGCCAGCAGAGCCGGGGACAGCACAGATACGCAGTATTTT. This encodes CASRAGDSTDTQYF.